The next 29 T cell receptor beta chains were all read from a single sample in a study of T cells in women clearing cervical HPV infection. Only in-frame clones appear in the TCRdb table, and some are missing; sequencing was by immunoSEQ multiplex PCR. Its table records some 15,000 clones. Sequencing was carried out using blood buffy coat. These TCRs come from a woman aged 18 to 75 with a cervical HPV16 infection that either progressed to CIN3+ or cleared (not recorded which).

Of note for this clone: The read is 3 residues too short to cover the CDR3 end, so that end is filled in from the germline J gene. The J gene is TRBJ2-3, the V gene TRBV14; either TRBD1 or TRBD2 may supply D (7 bases each). CDR1 is SGHDN, CDR2 FVKESK, per germline. This CDR3 is 15 amino acids long. The sequenced part of the CDR3 DNA is TGTGCCAGCAGCCGACAAGCGGGACAGCAAGAGACG. Its translation is CASSRQAGQQET. The entire CDR3 sequence reads CASSRQAGQQETQYF.

CDR3 sequence: CASSFTSGGASYEQYF. The part of the CDR3 DNA that was read is TGTGCCAGCAGCTTCACTAGCGGAGGGGCCTCCTACGAG. This sequence joins TRBV5-4 and TRBJ2-7, with TRBD2 matching 8 bases. The read finishes 3 residues shy of the CDR3 end, and the germline J gene is used to complete it. V was pared by 2 bases and J by 0 bases, with 7 bases of the junction left unmatched. The CDR3 is 16 amino acids. Germline-derived CDR1 and CDR2 are SGHNT and YYREEE (reference sequence).

Regarding this clone: The read ends 3 residues before the CDR3 terminus; that terminus is restored from the germline J gene. The chain couples TRBV5-1 to TRBJ2-7; tentatively, D is TRBD2 (6 bases). V was clipped by 1 base and J by 2 bases, with 10 bases between them. Germline values: CDR1 SGHRS, CDR2 YFSETQ. CDR3 length equals 14 residues. Here the CDR3 reads CASSLQEGAYEQYF. The part of the CDR3 DNA that was read is TGCGCCAGCAGCTTGCAGGAGGGCGCCTACGAG. The whole variable domain, remainder taken from reference TRBV5-1 and TRBJ2-7, is KAGVTQTPRYLIKTRGQQVTLSCSPISGHRSVSWYQQTPGQGLQFLFEYFSETQRNKGNFPGRFSGRQFSNSRSEMNVSTLELGDSALYLCASSLQEGAYEQYFGPGTRLTVT.

With regard to this clone: The read halts 3 residues ahead of the CDR3 end, with the missing end drawn from the germline J gene. V is TRBV2 and J is TRBJ2-1, with 11 bases lining up with TRBD2. J gave up 3 bases and V 7 bases, and 5 bases lay outside the gene matches. The CDR3 is 15 residues long. Germline V gene data show CDR1 as SNHLY and CDR2 as FYNNEI. Partial CDR3 DNA: TGTGCCAGCACCCTAGGACTAGCGGGCTACAATGAG. It codes for CASTLGLAGYNE. In full, the CDR3 is CASTLGLAGYNEQFF.

As concerns this clone: Mismatch with germline at one junction end may stem from a read error. Coverage ceases 3 residues before the CDR3 finishes, and the germline J gene fills in the end. The identical CDR3 is also encoded by other nucleotide sequences in the sample. V and J are TRBV19 and TRBJ1-3; 7 bases are a match to TRBD1. CDR3 size: 16 residues. Looked up from germline, CDR1 is LNHDA and CDR2 is SQIVND (reference sequence). This CDR3 reads CASSPLDRRSGNTIYF. CDR3 DNA (partial): TGTGCCAGTAGTCCATTGGACAGGCGATCTGGAAACACG.

Of note for this clone: The CDR3 is cut off 3 residues early in the read; its end comes from the germline J gene. The V and J genes are TRBV28 and TRBJ2-7; 8 bases match TRBD1. The CDR3 is 14 amino acids. Looked up from germline, CDR1 is MDHEN and CDR2 is SYDVKM. J lost 6 bases, V lost 6 bases, and 10 bases had no gene match. CDR3 loop: CASSSVTGAIEQYF. Partial CDR3 DNA: TGTGCCAGCAGCTCCGTGACAGGGGCGATCGAG.

Points on this clone: The CDR3 goes on 3 residues after the read ends, and that part is filled in from the germline J gene. V gene TRBV28 combines with J gene TRBJ2-2; TRBD1 matches at 8 bases. The length of the CDR3 is 14 residues. Germline CDR1 MDHEN, CDR2 SYDVKM. CDR3 loop: CASSLSQGDSPLFF. The part of the CDR3 DNA that was read is TGTGCCAGCAGTTTATCACAGGGGGATTCACCG.

A remark on this clone: The read ends 3 residues early relative to the CDR3; the germline J gene fills the gap. V gene TRBV7-7 combines with J gene TRBJ2-3, with a possible D match to TRBD2 (6 bases). The V gene's germline CDR1 is SSHAT and CDR2 FNYEAQ (reference sequence). V shed 4 bases and J shed 1 base, with 15 bases lying between them. CDR3 length equals 16 residues. The CDR3 spells CASSSLTGGGTDTQYF. CDR3 DNA, as far as it was read: TGTGCCAGCAGCTCCCTAACGGGCGGGGGCACAGATACG.

CDR3 sequence reads: CSARAQTSGSYEQYF. CDR3 DNA (partial): TGCAGTGCTAGGGCACAAACTAGCGGCTCCTACGAG. The V gene is TRBV20-1, the J gene TRBJ2-7; 8 bases agree with TRBD2. The read ends 3 residues early relative to the CDR3; the germline J gene fills the gap. J lost 0 bases, V lost 3 bases, and 7 bases had no gene match. Germline-derived CDR1 and CDR2 are DFQATT and SNEGSKA (reference sequence). The CDR3 loop spans 15 amino acids.

Regarding this clone: The read finishes 3 residues shy of the CDR3 end, and the germline J gene is used to complete it. The V and J genes are TRBV2 and TRBJ2-7; a weak D match, TRBD2 (5 bases). Germline V lookup: CDR1 SNHLY, CDR2 FYNNEI. V was pared by 8 bases and J by 4 bases, with 9 bases between. The CDR3 consists of 11 residues. The CDR3: CASATGYEQYF. The sequenced part of the CDR3 DNA is TGTGCCAGCGCTACGGGGTACGAG.

This chain's CDR3 is CASSVSPVEGYTF. The CDR3 DNA, read in part, is TGTGCCAGCAGTGTTAGCCCTGTTGAGGGC. The chain employs TRBV6-1 and TRBJ1-2; no firm D call. The sequenced fragment ends 3 residues before the CDR3 boundary, so the rest is inferred from the germline J gene. The CDR3 extends over 13 amino acids. CDR1 and CDR2 from the germline V gene are MNHNS and SASEGT.

On this clone: The CDR3 goes on 3 residues after the read ends, and that part is filled in from the germline J gene. The chain is built from TRBV20-1 and TRBJ2-7, with 9 bases that match TRBD2. This CDR3 region has 13 residues. J lost 3 bases, V lost 6 bases, and 6 bases had no gene match. CDR1 is DFQATT and CDR2 is SNEGSKA in the germline V gene (reference sequence). This CDR3 reads CSAVAGVLYEQYF. Partial CDR3 DNA: TGCAGTGCAGTAGCGGGGGTTCTCTACGAG.

Comment on this clone: The read falls 3 residues short of the CDR3 end, and the missing part is taken from the germline J gene. The chain employs TRBV20-1 and TRBJ2-7, with TRBD2 as a possible D gene (5 bases). This CDR3 is built from 17 residues. The germline gives CDR1 DFQATT, CDR2 SNEGSKA (reference sequence). V was clipped by 0 bases and J by 2 bases, with 20 bases between them. The sequenced CDR3 bases are TGCAGTGCTAGAGATTCGCGGAGGCAGTTGGCCCCCTACGAG. Protein sequence: CSARDSRRQLAPYE. In full, the CDR3 reads CSARDSRRQLAPYEQYF.

On this clone itself: The observed sequence ends 3 residues before the CDR3 terminus, with the missing tail filled in from the germline J gene. The chain carries TRBV10-3 and TRBJ2-7, with 8 bases matching TRBD1. This CDR3 contains 13 residues. The junction had 9 bases not matched to a gene; V was cut back by 8 bases and J by 6 bases. The germline V gene encodes CDR1 ENHRY and CDR2 SYGVKD. The part of the CDR3 DNA that was read is TGTGCCATCGGCCAGGGACAGGAACCCGAG. Amino acids: CAIGQGQEPE. The full CDR3 is CAIGQGQEPEQYF.

Comments on this clone: With the read ending 3 residues before the CDR3 end, the germline J gene is used to fill in that end. This chain links TRBV7-8 with TRBJ2-1, with a weak D call TRBD2 (6 bases). Germline assignment: CDR1 SGHVS and CDR2 FQNEAQ. The CDR3 spans 17 residues. The V end lost 5 bases, the J end lost 0 bases, and 17 bases lay between the germline ends. CDR3 residues: CASSRGWYPDSYNEQFF. The DNA read from the CDR3 is TGTGCCAGCAGCCGGGGGTGGTATCCAGACTCCTACAATGAG.

On this clone itself: Read data end 3 residues before the CDR3 end; the end is taken from the germline J gene. The genes are TRBV7-2 and TRBJ2-1; D could derive from TRBD1 or TRBD2 (5 bases each). CDR3 length: 12 residues. Trimming pared 7 bases from V and 7 bases from J, leaving 11 bases between. Germline-derived CDR1 and CDR2 are SGHTA and FQGNSA. This CDR3 is CASNREGNEQFF. CDR3 DNA (partial): TGTGCCAGCAACCGTGAGGGGAATGAG.

The sequenced part of the CDR3 DNA is TGTGCCAGCAGCTCACAAGATACG. Protein: CASSSQDT. In full, the CDR3 is CASSSQDTQYF. This chain connects TRBV11-3 to TRBJ2-3; unclear D gene. The read falls 3 residues short of the CDR3 end, and the missing part is taken from the germline J gene. The V end lost 4 bases, the J end lost 5 bases, and 4 bases lay between the germline ends. CDR1 is SGHNT, CDR2 YENEEA, per germline. The CDR3 spans 11 residues.

A word on this clone: The CDR3 extends 3 residues past the end of the read, so its final part is completed from the germline J gene. This chain uses TRBV12-3 or TRBV12-4 with TRBJ1-2, with 8 bases identical to TRBD1. The CDR3 runs to 12 residues. The sequenced part of the CDR3 DNA is TGTGCCAGCAGGACGACAGGGGACGGC. This translates into CASRTTGDG. The entire CDR3 protein reads CASRTTGDGYTF.

Concerning this clone: The missing CDR3 end, 3 residues past where the read stops, is filled in from the germline J gene. This sequence joins TRBV7-3 and TRBJ2-1, with D perhaps TRBD2 (7 bases). The germline V gene encodes CDR1 SGHTA and CDR2 FQGTGA. This CDR3 has 14 residues. Between the trimmed V and J ends, which lost 3 bases and 5 bases, there was a span of 11 bases. Partial CDR3 DNA: TGTGCCAGCAGCTTGGCCGGGGGGCACAATGAG. This gives the protein CASSLAGGHNE. The full CDR3 protein is CASSLAGGHNEQFF.

This clone is medium-sized (0.01 to 0.1%) by frequency. From the germline J gene comes the end of the CDR3, since the read stops 3 residues before it. The V and J genes are TRBV29-1 and TRBJ2-3; no clear D. The CDR3 extends over 12 amino acids. Looked up from germline, CDR1 is SQVTM and CDR2 is ANQGSEA. Deletions cut 4 bases from V and 0 bases from J, with 5 bases between. The CDR3 sequence is CSVGQSTDTQYF. The sequenced CDR3 bases are TGCAGCGTTGGACAAAGCACAGATACG.

A remark on this clone: Read data end 3 residues before the CDR3 end; the end is taken from the germline J gene. The rearrangement uses TRBV2 and TRBJ1-2; no clear D. The CDR3 totals 11 residues. Germline CDR1 and CDR2: SNHLY and FYNNEI. This CDR3 reads CASSTSRDYTF. CDR3 DNA (partial): TGTGCCAGCAGTACCTCCAGAGAC.

Comment on this clone: The read terminates 3 residues ahead of where the CDR3 ends, so the germline J gene completes it. The same CDR3 also results from other DNA sequences found in this sample. This chain connects TRBV14 to TRBJ2-7; 8 bases match TRBD2. V lost 5 bases and J lost 5; bases outside the gene matches: 5. Germline V gene sequence: CDR1 SGHDN, CDR2 FVKESK. This CDR3 is 13 amino acids long. CDR3 sequence: CASSNSGGNEQYF. The sequenced CDR3 bases are TGTGCCAGCAGCAACTCGGGGGGGAACGAG.

The CDR3 DNA, read in part, is TGTGCCAGCACGGCGGAAACCTACAATGAG. Its protein product is CASTAETYNE. The CDR3, in full, reads CASTAETYNEQFF. The chain couples TRBV2 to TRBJ2-1; no clear D. The read terminates 3 residues ahead of where the CDR3 ends, so the germline J gene completes it. Germline V lookup: CDR1 SNHLY, CDR2 FYNNEI. V was pared by 7 bases and J by 2 bases, with 9 bases between. The CDR3 sequence is 13 residues long.

Partial CDR3 DNA: TGTGCCATCGGCGAGGGGGAGGGCTATGGC. This translates into CAIGEGEGYG. The full CDR3 protein reads CAIGEGEGYGYTF. J is TRBJ1-2 and V is TRBV10-3; D possibly corresponds to TRBD1 (6 bases). The read falls 3 residues short of the CDR3 end, and the missing part is taken from the germline J gene. Trimming removed 8 bases from V and 4 bases from J, with 14 bases in between. This CDR3 comprises 13 residues. Germline values: CDR1 ENHRY, CDR2 SYGVKD.

The CDR3 bases that were read are TGTGCCAGTAGTATTAGCGGCCAGGGCCCACGTAATGAAAAA. Its translation is CASSISGQGPRNEK. Given in full, the CDR3 is CASSISGQGPRNEKLFF. The rearrangement links TRBV19 to TRBJ1-4; D possibly corresponds to TRBD1 (5 bases). Coverage ceases 3 residues before the CDR3 finishes, and the germline J gene fills in the end. CDR3 length: 17 residues. CDR1 is LNHDA, CDR2 SQIVND, per germline (reference sequence). Trimming cost V 3 bases and J 4 bases, with 18 bases left between them.

A word on this clone: The observed sequence ends 3 residues before the CDR3 terminus, with the missing tail filled in from the germline J gene. J is TRBJ1-3 and V is TRBV29-1; D uncertain. V lost 5 bases and J lost 3, with 8 bases in between. CDR1 is SQVTM, CDR2 ANQGSEA, per germline. The CDR3 contains 12 residues. CDR3 loop: CSVMISGNTIYF. The CDR3 bases that were read are TGCAGCGTTATGATCAGTGGAAACACC.

As concerns this clone: With the read ending 3 residues before the CDR3 end, the germline J gene is used to fill in that end. The chain links TRBV7-2 to TRBJ2-3; D is undetermined. Germline V lookup: CDR1 SGHTA, CDR2 FQGNSA. The CDR3 totals 11 residues. CDR3 protein: CASSPLGTQYF. The CDR3 bases that were read are TGTGCCAGCAGCCCCCTGGGCACG. Supplemented by reference TRBV7-2 and TRBJ2-3, the full variable domain reads GAGVSQSPSNKVTEKGKDVELRCDPISGHTALYWYRQSLGQGLEFLIYFQGNSAPDKSGLPSDRFSAERTGGSVSTLTIQRTQQEDSAVYLCASSPLGTQYFGPGTRLTVL.

As concerns this clone: Read data end 3 residues before the CDR3 end; the end is taken from the germline J gene. V gene TRBV2 combines with J gene TRBJ2-3; D might be TRBD2 (6 bases). V was shortened by 5 bases and J by 0 bases, with 15 bases between the two germline ends. CDR1 and CDR2 from the germline V gene are SNHLY and FYNNEI. CDR3 length equals 16 residues. The CDR3 protein is CASSIPTGLSTDTQYF. The sequenced CDR3 bases are TGTGCCAGCAGTATCCCTACGGGACTCAGCACAGATACG. Combining the CDR3 with reference TRBV2 and TRBJ2-3 gives the whole variable domain EPEVTQTPSHQVTQMGQEVILRCVPISNHLYFYWYRQILGQKVEFLVSFYNNEISEKSEIFDDQFSVERPDGSNFTLKIRSTKLEDSAMYFCASSIPTGLSTDTQYFGPGTRLTVL.

Notes on this clone: The read falls 3 residues short of the CDR3 end, and the missing part is taken from the germline J gene. The chain couples TRBV19 to TRBJ2-2; weak D call: TRBD1 (5 bases). This CDR3 spans 15 amino acids. From germline, CDR1 is LNHDA and CDR2 SQIVND (reference sequence). The CDR3 bases that were read are TGTGCCAGTAGTATGCAGAGCTCTGGGGCCAACGTG. It codes for CASSMQSSGANV. Given in full, the CDR3 is CASSMQSSGANVLFF.